These 32 T cell receptor beta chains came from one sample sequenced in a study of blood T cell repertoires in COVID-19. The assay was immunoSEQ multiplex PCR, and TCRdb's table has in-frame clones only and misses some. Of 250,000 to 300,000 clones listed, just over 90% are singletons. The specimen sequenced was PBMCs or T cells enriched from blood (not recorded which). These receptors all come from a woman between 40 and 55 years old with acute COVID-19.

The rearrangement uses TRBV28 and TRBJ1-1, with D tentatively TRBD1 (5 bases). This CDR3 has 12 amino acids. The V and J ends lost 10 bases and 5 bases respectively, with 14 bases between them. Germline assignment: CDR1 MDHEN and CDR2 SYDVKM. Here the CDR3 DNA reads TGTGCCACCTCCAGGGTATGGACTGAAGCTTTCTTT. Translating it yields CATSRVWTEAFF.

The V call is TRBV28, the J call TRBJ1-2; no reliable D call. There are 14 residues in the CDR3. The ends were cut back, 3 bases at V and 8 bases at J, with 16 bases in the middle. The germline gives CDR1 MDHEN, CDR2 SYDVKM. The CDR3 DNA is TGTGCCAGCAGTTTGAGGGTGCCTACTAGAGGCTACACCTTC. Translation gives CASSLRVPTRGYTF.

This chain uses TRBV7-5 with TRBJ2-7; the table's D call of TRBD1 was not tested on the DNA. TRBV7-5 counts as a pseudogene. The CDR3 has 16 amino acids. The CDR3 DNA follows: TGTGTCAGAAGCCCACGACAGGGGGACGCTATTTGCGAGCAGTACTTC. Translation gives CVRSPRQGDAICEQYF.

The V and J genes are TRBV6-6 and TRBJ1-2; 9 bases fit TRBD1. The V segment lost 5 bases and the J segment 6 bases; nucleotides outside the gene matches: 7. Per germline, CDR1 MNHNY and CDR2 SVGAGI (reference sequence). The CDR3 spans 14 residues. The CDR3 here is CASSRSRDRDGYTF. The CDR3 DNA sequence: TGTGCCAGCAGTCGATCCCGGGACAGGGATGGCTACACCTTC.

This clone was detected only once. This rearrangement joins TRBV19 to TRBJ2-7; 12 bases map to TRBD1. There are 14 residues in the CDR3. Germline CDR1 and CDR2: LNHDA and SQIVND (reference sequence). V was clipped by 5 bases and J by 5 bases; unmatched bases: 4. Here the CDR3 reads CASSLGTGGDEQYF. In DNA, the CDR3 is TGTGCCAGTAGTCTCGGGACAGGGGGCGACGAGCAGTACTTC.

V usage is TRBV7-8 and J usage is TRBJ2-1; TRBD2 is a possible D gene (6 bases). The CDR3 extends over 17 amino acids. Trimming stripped 5 bases from V and 5 bases from J, with 22 bases between. Germline CDR1 reads SGHVS; CDR2 reads FQNEAQ. CDR3 in amino acids: CASSPPPGLVMHNEQFF. Written as DNA, the CDR3 is TGTGCCAGCAGCCCACCCCCGGGACTGGTTATGCACAATGAGCAGTTCTTC.

V usage is TRBV24-1 and J usage is TRBJ2-2; 12 bases fit TRBD1. The CDR3 runs 15 residues. Per germline, CDR1 KGHDR and CDR2 SFDVKD. Unmatched junction bases numbered 5, after V lost 7 bases and J lost 6 bases. The CDR3 sequence is CATRPGTGGPGELFF. DNA for the CDR3: TGTGCCACCAGACCCGGGACAGGGGGCCCCGGGGAGCTGTTTTTT.

V and J are TRBV4-1 and TRBJ1-2; TRBD1 matches 8 bases. V lost 3 bases to trimming and J lost 3 bases; unmatched junction nucleotides: 6. CDR3 size: 15 residues. Germline V gives CDR1 MGHRA, CDR2 YSYEKL. CDR3 protein: CASSQQQGEYYGYTF. CDR3 DNA sequence: TGCGCCAGCAGCCAGCAACAGGGGGAGTACTATGGCTACACCTTC.

V is TRBV18 and J is TRBJ1-2, with TRBD1 matching 7 bases. This CDR3 contains 13 residues. With 3 bases clipped from V and 2 bases from J, the junction kept 0 bases outside the gene matches. The germline V gene has CDR1 KGHSH and CDR2 LQKENI. In DNA form, the CDR3 reads TGTGCCAGCTCACCGGGACAGAACTATGGCTACACCTTC. Protein product: CASSPGQNYGYTF.

The chain carries TRBV28 and TRBJ1-4; possible D gene TRBD1, 5 bases. Trimming stripped 6 bases from V and 3 bases from J, with 17 bases between. This CDR3 is 16 amino acids long. The germline V gene has CDR1 MDHEN and CDR2 SYDVKM. CDR3 nucleotides: TGTGCCAGCAGGAGGGCCGGGGGTCCGGCTAATGAAAAACTGTTTTTT. Amino acid sequence: CASRRAGGPANEKLFF. Combining the CDR3 with reference TRBV28 and TRBJ1-4 gives the whole variable domain DVKVTQSSRYLVKRTGEKVFLECVQDMDHENMFWYRQDPGLGLRLIYFSYDVKMKEKGDIPEGYSVSREKKERFSLILESASTNQTSMYLCASRRAGGPANEKLFFGSGTQLSVL.

To note about this clone: A read error may account for a junction end that differs from germline. The chain recombines TRBV6-5 with TRBJ1-6; the D gene is possibly TRBD1 (5 bases). This CDR3 region has 12 residues. The germline gives CDR1 MNHEY, CDR2 SVGAGI. CDR3 amino acids: CASSYSGQASEF. In DNA form, the CDR3 reads TGTGCCAGCAGTTACTCAGGACAAGCGAGTGAATTT.

This chain links TRBV6-5 with TRBJ2-1; possible D gene TRBD2, 6 bases. CDR1 and CDR2 from the germline V gene are MNHEY and SVGAGI. The CDR3 length is 11 residues. Trimming shortened V by 9 bases and J by 10 bases, and 13 bases separated the two germline ends. The DNA of the CDR3 is TGTGCCAGTAGTCGCGGGGAGGAGCAGTTCTTC. Residues: CASSRGEEQFF.

V is TRBV27 and J is TRBJ1-5; 9 nucleotides agree with TRBD1. CDR1 is MNHEY and CDR2 is SMNVEV in the germline V gene (reference sequence). Trimming took 6 bases from V and 5 from J; bases not matched to a gene: 5. This CDR3 is built from 14 residues. The chain's CDR3 is CASRITGGHQPQHF. In DNA form, the CDR3 reads TGTGCCAGCAGAATTACAGGGGGCCATCAGCCCCAGCATTTT.

The V call is TRBV15, the J call TRBJ1-5; the D gene is possibly TRBD1 (6 bases). V lost 3 bases, J lost 0 bases, and 12 bases lay in between. CDR1 is LNHNV and CDR2 is YYDKDF in the germline V gene (reference sequence). The CDR3 has 16 amino acids. The CDR3 DNA reads TGTGCCACCAGCAGGGGGGGGCGGACTAGCAATCAGCCCCAGCATTTT. Amino acid sequence: CATSRGGRTSNQPQHF.

The J gene is TRBJ2-3, the V gene TRBV18; D not resolved. Germline-derived CDR1 and CDR2 are KGHSH and LQKENI. CDR3 length: 15 amino acids. Trimming took off 2 bases at V and 2 bases at J, with 11 bases between the two ends. The CDR3 coding sequence is TGTGCCAGCTCACCAGGAAAACTACACACAGATACGCAGTATTTT. Amino acid sequence: CASSPGKLHTDTQYF. The complete variable domain, with remaining parts taken from reference TRBV18 and TRBJ2-3, reads NAGVMQNPRHLVRRRGQEARLRCSPMKGHSHVYWYRQLPEEGLKFMVYLQKENIIDESGMPKERFSAEFPKEGPSILRIQQVVRGDSAAYFCASSPGKLHTDTQYFGPGTRLTVL.

This rearrangement joins TRBV5-1 to TRBJ2-1; 9 bases match TRBD1. Germline V lookup: CDR1 SGHRS, CDR2 YFSETQ. CDR3 size: 16 residues. Trimming at V came to 3 bases and at J to 3 bases, leaving 7 bases not matched to a gene. The CDR3: CASSWAPGQGYNEQFF. Written as DNA, the CDR3 is TGCGCCAGCAGCTGGGCACCGGGACAGGGCTACAATGAGCAGTTCTTC.

The CDR3 sequence is CASRGQGAYSSGNTIYF. The DNA for the CDR3 is TGTGCCAGCAGAGGACAGGGGGCCTACTCCTCTGGAAACACCATATATTTT. The chain carries TRBV25-1 and TRBJ1-3, with 11 nucleotides matching TRBD1. The CDR3 spans 17 residues. CDR1 is MGHDK, CDR2 SYGVNS, per germline. After removal of 6 bases from V and 0 bases from J, the junction contained 7 bases not matched to a gene.

The chain joins TRBV9 to TRBJ2-3, with D possibly TRBD2 on 5 matching bases. This CDR3 region has 16 residues. In germline, CDR1 is SGDLS, CDR2 YYNGEE. V was shortened by 0 bases and J by 1 base, with 12 bases between the two germline ends. DNA of the CDR3: TGTGCCAGCAGCGTAGGTTCCGGGAAGGGCACAGATACGCAGTATTTT. Translating it yields CASSVGSGKGTDTQYF.

Only a few counts were recorded for this clone. V gene TRBV23-1 combines with J gene TRBJ2-1, with TRBD1 identical over 9 bases. TRBV23-1 belongs to the ORF category, with a function that is uncertain. The V and J ends lost 6 bases and 5 bases, in that order; junction bases with no gene match: 8. The length of the CDR3 is 15 residues. The CDR3 sequence is CASSHGQGRDNEQFF. CDR3 coding DNA: TGCGCCAGCAGCCACGGACAGGGGCGTGACAATGAGCAGTTCTTC.

The chain couples TRBV6-5 to TRBJ2-4; 8 bases fit TRBD1. Germline loops: CDR1 MNHEY, CDR2 SVGAGI. J was trimmed by 3 bases and V by 0 bases; bases with no gene match: 4. CDR3 length equals 16 residues. The CDR3 region is CASSYSAGGGKNIQYF. CDR3 in DNA: TGTGCCAGCAGTTACTCGGCAGGGGGCGGCAAAAACATTCAGTACTTC.

The rearrangement joins TRBV11-3 to TRBJ1-1; no firm D call. The V end was cut by 5 bases, the J end by 1 base, with 17 bases between. The CDR3 spans 16 residues. The germline gives CDR1 SGHNT, CDR2 YENEEA. Here the CDR3 DNA reads TGTGCCAGCAGCCCGGGCGGGCTCTCAACGAACACTGAAGCTTTCTTT. Translated, it gives CASSPGGLSTNTEAFF.

The rearrangement joins TRBV5-1 to TRBJ1-3; D remains ambiguous. Germline V lookup: CDR1 SGHRS, CDR2 YFSETQ. Trimming left V 4 bases short and J 0 bases short, with 8 bases between. There are 14 residues in the CDR3. The CDR3 loop is CASSAGGSGNTIYF. In DNA form, the CDR3 reads TGCGCCAGCAGCGCTGGCGGCTCTGGAAACACCATATATTTT.

J is TRBJ2-1 and V is TRBV29-1; the D gene is possibly TRBD2 (6 bases). From germline, CDR1 is SQVTM and CDR2 ANQGSEA. There are 17 residues in the CDR3. Trimming took 4 bases from V and 5 from J, leaving 24 bases between them. As DNA, the CDR3 is TGCAGCGTTGGGGGAGGCGGCGGAGAAGCTTCCAACAATGAGCAGTTCTTC. Its translation is CSVGGGGGEASNNEQFF.

The chain joins TRBV6-5 to TRBJ2-7, with D possibly matching TRBD1 (6 bases). V lost 7 bases and J 6 bases, leaving 16 bases between the germline ends. The CDR3 contains 13 residues. The germline gives CDR1 MNHEY, CDR2 SVGAGI. In DNA, the CDR3 is TGTGCCAGCAACCCGGCCAGGGGAAGCGAGCAGTACTTC. It encodes CASNPARGSEQYF.

This clone appeared a single time. The chain has TRBV30 and TRBJ2-1; no clear D. Germline V gives CDR1 GTSNPN, CDR2 SVGIG (reference sequence). The CDR3 length is 11 residues. V gave up 2 bases and J gave up 10 bases, with 9 bases separating them. The CDR3 coding sequence is TGTGCCTGGAGTTCCAGACAAGAGCAGTTCTTC. Residues: CAWSSRQEQFF. The variable domain in full, with the rest retrieved from reference TRBV30 and TRBJ2-1, is SQTIHQWPATLVQPVGSPLSLECTVEGTSNPNLYWYRQAAGRGLQLLFYSVGIGQISSEVPQNLSASRPQDRQFILSSKKLLLSDSGFYLCAWSSRQEQFFGPGTRLTVL.

CDR3 in DNA: TGTGCCAGCAGCCAAGATGGCAGCTCAGGGGGCTACACCTTC. Translated, it gives CASSQDGSSGGYTF. The chain couples TRBV3-1 (or the pseudogene TRBV3-2) to TRBJ1-2; possible D gene TRBD1, 5 bases. The germline CDR1 and CDR2 sequences are LGHDT and YNNKEL (reference sequence). The CDR3 sequence is 14 residues long. The V end was cut by 0 bases, the J end by 8 bases, with 13 bases between.

This clone was seen just once. This chain connects TRBV2 to TRBJ1-5; D remains ambiguous. The germline V and J ends were trimmed by 4 bases and 5 bases, with 9 bases remaining between them. The germline V gene encodes CDR1 SNHLY and CDR2 FYNNEI. The CDR3 is made up of 13 amino acids. CDR3 loop: CASSAQEDQPQHF. The CDR3 nucleotides read TGTGCCAGCAGTGCACAAGAGGATCAGCCCCAGCATTTT.

The rearrangement uses TRBV7-9 and TRBJ2-3; D not resolved. The V end was cut by 0 bases, the J end by 0 bases, with 10 bases between. Germline-derived CDR1 and CDR2 are SEHNR and FQNEAQ (reference sequence). The CDR3 totals 16 residues. The CDR3 spells CASSLARLHSTDTQYF. Here the CDR3 DNA reads TGTGCCAGCAGCTTAGCGCGCCTTCATAGCACAGATACGCAGTATTTT.

The chain couples TRBV5-1 to TRBJ1-5; a possible D gene is TRBD1 (6 bases). Trimming cost V 1 base and J 4 bases, with 6 bases left between them. The CDR3 length is 13 residues. The V gene's germline CDR1 is SGHRS and CDR2 YFSETQ. The CDR3 region is CASSLTGNQPQHF. The CDR3 bases are TGCGCCAGCAGCTTGACAGGGAATCAGCCCCAGCATTTT.

V is TRBV28 and J is TRBJ1-5; D is possibly TRBD1 (6 bases). In germline, CDR1 is MDHEN, CDR2 SYDVKM. V was clipped by 6 bases and J by 0 bases, with 9 bases between them. The CDR3 totals 14 residues. CDR3 nucleotides: TGTGCCAGCAGCCGGGACATTAGCAATCAGCCCCAGCATTTT. Its protein is CASSRDISNQPQHF.

The V and J genes are TRBV28 and TRBJ2-3; 12 nucleotides agree with TRBD2. Germline V gene data show CDR1 as MDHEN and CDR2 as SYDVKM. CDR3 length: 15 residues. J gave up 4 bases and V 2 bases, and 1 base lay outside the gene matches. CDR3 sequence (DNA): TGTGCCAGCAGTTTAGGGACTAGCGGGTCAGATACGCAGTATTTT. This sequence encodes CASSLGTSGSDTQYF.

The genes are TRBV7-3 and TRBJ2-3; 7 bases are shared with TRBD1. CDR1 is SGHTA, CDR2 FQGTGA, per germline. The CDR3 contains 14 residues. With 3 bases clipped from V and 2 bases from J, the junction kept 2 bases outside the gene matches. The CDR3 region has the DNA TGTGCCAGCAGCTTGACAGGGACCACAGATACGCAGTATTTT. Protein: CASSLTGTTDTQYF.